This T cell receptor (beta chain) originates from a study of beta chain features in type 1 diabetes (dated by TCRdb to 2016 to 2018). Concerning the study at large: Patients and healthy donors did not differ in mean age, gender distribution, total cell number or subset yield. A total of about 100,000,000 sorted cells were examined across all samples, and RNA yield correlated strongly with the number of cells per subset. The study compared the TCRB repertoires of sorted circulating CD4+ T cell subsets in recently diagnosed type 1 diabetes patients with those in matched healthy donors. Regulatory and stem cell-like memory subsets were obtained from only 8 patients and about eight healthy donors, while naive and central memory subsets were obtained from all 30 or so donors. Paper-wide results and their limitations: In all four CD4+ subsets, TCRB CDR3 length was moderately but significantly shorter in type 1 diabetes patients. Naive, central memory and regulatory TCRB repertoires appeared more similar among patients than among healthy donors. Shorter templates might be favored by PCR, yet because patient and control samples were amplified and corrected together, any such skew would affect both groups equally. Because the HLA sub-analyses included only small numbers of individuals, any influence of HLA type on TCRB rearrangement was left unresolved. Patients with type 1 diabetes made fewer insertions and deleted more nucleotides at VDJ recombination sites, implying thymic rearrangement abnormalities. Sequencing cDNA rather than genomic DNA could over-represent highly expressing activated cells, although activation and CD3 levels did not differ between groups.

This clone has just a few counts. What this receptor recognizes is not known. Base qualities are missing; no much larger clone stands one base away. Each donor gave one peripheral blood draw, averaging approximately 120 mL, which was collected into heparinised tubes. Using a panel that included CD45RO, CCR7, CD25, CD127, CD95 and CD27, naive, central memory, regulatory and stem cell-like memory CD4+ T cells were sorted on a BD FACSAria II. Purity was above 95% for every sorted population. PBMCs were isolated immediately by Lymphoprep density gradient centrifugation and stained directly without culture. To minimize batch effects, samples were stained and sorted in pairs, one healthy donor with one patient per experiment. The entire amount of isolated RNA was reverse transcribed using the High Capacity cDNA Reverse Transcription Kit, so the sequenced TCRB transcripts were expressed ones. Deep immunoSEQ sequencing was performed on naive, central memory and regulatory T cell samples, with an average of about 3.6 million total reads per sample. Sorted cells were lysed in RLT buffer and RNA was extracted with DNase-treated RNeasy Micro or Mini kits, depending on cell number. Each cell subset was processed on its own to prevent cross-contamination, while patient and healthy donor samples were processed together. TCRB sequences were amplified from cDNA with the immunoSEQ multiplex PCR, producing 87-bp fragments spanning the CDR3 region. Sequencing of the amplicons was performed on the Illumina HiSeq platform. The original methods were these. PCR bias was corrected computationally using synthetic template baselines, and reads within Hamming distance 2 were collapsed, with unmergeable singletons discarded. Reads were aligned against IMGT so that V, D and J genes, CDR3 length and insertions or deletions at six rearrangement sites could be assigned. Within each subset, clonotype counts were normalized to sorted cell number, and only after that were true diversity and Gini coefficients computed with the tcR R package. The overlap coefficient, calculated on TCRB nucleotide sequences, was used to quantify repertoire sharing. TCRdb holds this immuneACCESS table with in-frame rearrangements only. Some clones are missing; in checked studies, unresolved V genes explain under half, and the rest has no known cause. V and J calls and clone size are those listed in that table; D and trimming were worked out from the DNA. This sample is represented by fewer than 400,000 clones; approximately 9.9% of them were singletons. In total, the top ten clones hold roughly 0.99% of the sample.

The sample consisted of central memory CD4+ T cells from blood. This clonotype was obtained from a man aged 25-45 years with type 1 diabetes.

Here the CDR3 is given as CASSPRLSAGASSYNEQFF. The nucleotide sequence reads TGTGCCAGCAGCCCCCGGCTTTCTGCGGGGGCTAGCTCCTACAATGAGCAGTTCTTC. The V and J genes are TRBV11-2 and TRBJ2-1; TRBD2 could be the D gene, as 7 bases match. Trimming at the junction amounts to 5 bases on V and 0 bases on J, and the germline ends lie 23 bases apart. The CDR3 goes from the cysteine to the phenylalanine over 19 residues. The read is trimmed to its CDR3 DNA, 57 bases read in frame from base 1. Via the germline V gene, CDR1 is SGHAT and CDR2 FQNNGV.